Given below is one T cell receptor beta chain in context. TCRdb's copy holds only in-frame clones and misses some; the assay was immunoSEQ multiplex PCR. The sample records approximately 150,000 clones, about 90% being singletons. This entry belongs to a study of control samples from healthy donors and cancer patients. The sequencing sample was made of blood. This clonotype was obtained from a man between 18 and 29 years old in good health.

The CDR3 DNA sequence: TGCGCCAGCAGCTTGGGGCAGATCAACACTGAAGCTTTCTTT. The encoded protein is CASSLGQINTEAFF. V gene TRBV5-1 combines with J gene TRBJ1-1; no clear D. V was clipped by 0 bases and J by 2 bases, with 8 bases between them. The CDR3 covers 14 residues. CDR1 is SGHRS, CDR2 YFSETQ, per germline.